This TCR beta chain was obtained from a study of blood T cells in healthy people across ages. Study-wide results and caveats: Fewer expanded clones and more diversity marked long-lived versus aged donors.

As concerns this clonotype: What it binds is not known.

Using a J-beta primer mix together with a sample-barcoded 5' primer, a second PCR was run for about 6 to 11 cycles. The template-switch adaptor, which had 12 random nucleotides, put a tag on each cDNA molecule. From the 5' RACE reads, TCRdb called clonotypes with MiXCR, one entry per CDR3 protein. The sample includes roughly 1.5 million distinct CDR3 sequences, approximately 43% of them seen just once. CDR1 and CDR2 from the germline V gene are SGHRS and YFSETQ. The V segment lost 4 bases and the J segment 0 bases; nucleotides outside the gene matches: 16. This CDR3 is built from 19 residues. The sequenced sample consisted of blood. This TCR was sampled from a woman aged 18-29 years in good health. This chain joins TRBV5-1 and TRBJ1-2; 9 positions match TRBD1. CDR3 sequence: CASSRETPGQGATNYGYTF. The DNA for the CDR3 is TGCGCCAGCAGCCGCGAGACGCCGGGACAGGGCGCCACTAACTATGGCTACACCTTC.